A single sample is the source of the 3 T cell receptor beta chains below, sequenced in a study of CD8 T cells in Susac syndrome. Random-hexamer reverse transcription was applied to roughly 0.5 to 1 ug RNA. From the immunoSEQ multiplex PCR reads, TCRdb called clonotypes with MiXCR, one entry per CDR3 protein. The sample contains some 190,000 distinct CDR3 sequences, about 94% of which appear only once. Sequenced material: CD4+ T cells from PBMCs. These receptor sequences come from a human donor with multiple sclerosis.

This chain joins TRBV2 and TRBJ2-3; TRBD1 matches 9 bases. The length of the CDR3 is 16 residues. Germline values: CDR1 SNHLY, CDR2 FYNNEI. V was clipped by 4 bases and J by 1 base; unmatched bases: 6. Here the CDR3 reads CASSGPRTGGTDTQYF. The CDR3 region has the DNA TGTGCCAGCAGTGGCCCAAGGACAGGGGGCACAGATACGCAGTATTTT.

The CDR3 coding sequence is TGCGCCAGCAGCTTGGAGGCTAGCGGGGGGCGCTACAATGAGCAGTTCTTC. This gives the protein CASSLEASGGRYNEQFF. V and J are TRBV5-1 and TRBJ2-1, with 11 bases that match TRBD2. The V gene's germline CDR1 is SGHRS and CDR2 YFSETQ. V was clipped by 0 bases and J by 3 bases; unmatched bases: 5. The CDR3 is made up of 17 amino acids. Full variable domain (remainder filled in from reference TRBV5-1 and TRBJ2-1): KAGVTQTPRYLIKTRGQQVTLSCSPISGHRSVSWYQQTPGQGLQFLFEYFSETQRNKGNFPGRFSGRQFSNSRSEMNVSTLELGDSALYLCASSLEASGGRYNEQFFGPGTRLTVL.

J is TRBJ2-3 and V is TRBV27; 7 nucleotides match TRBD2. The CDR3 runs to 13 residues. The junction had 7 bases not matched to a gene; V was cut back by 8 bases and J by 5 bases. The V gene's germline CDR1 is MNHEY and CDR2 SMNVEV (reference sequence). CDR3 sequence: CASRLAGVDTQYF. The DNA for the CDR3 is TGTGCCAGCCGACTAGCTGGCGTAGATACGCAGTATTTT.